Listed below are T cell receptor beta chains from one sample, sequenced in a study of shared clonotypes between healthy human individuals. Sequencing used immunoSEQ multiplex PCR; TCRdb keeps in-frame clones, though not all of them. The sample records more than 1,200,000 clones, around 98.5% being singletons. The specimen sequenced was naive CD4+ T cells sorted from blood. These receptor sequences come from a man aged 25 to 45 in good health. CDR3s include the opening cysteine and the closing phenylalanine or tryptophan. Each record gives: J gene, clone size, V gene, CDR3 protein. For some rows the clone size is stated as once, few or many, or as a class when expanded; others skip it.

TRBJ1-2	-	TRBV28	CASSHRVLTF
TRBJ1-2	-	TRBV27	CASSLLGQGGGYTF
TRBJ1-5	-	TRBV28	CASSLSWQPQHF
TRBJ2-5	-	TRBV5-5	CASSLLQGTGEKFQETQYF
TRBJ1-3	-	TRBV9	CASSVGGQGGNTIYF
TRBJ2-3	-	TRBV28	CASSSPTEGSTQYF
TRBJ2-2	-	TRBV5-4	CASSLSAIKRNTGELFF
TRBJ2-6	once	TRBV5-1	CASSLEGSGANVLTF
TRBJ1-1	-	TRBV19	CASTVRQGPTEAFF
TRBJ2-1	-	TRBV28	CASSSVSHNEQFF
TRBJ1-1	-	TRBV5-1	CASSLGAGGATSPEAFF
TRBJ1-2	-	TRBV5-1	CASSLEAAGGYGYTF
TRBJ2-1	-	TRBV9	CASSSRTSGKPYNEQFF
TRBJ2-7	-	TRBV29-1	CSVGGLEQYF
TRBJ2-7	-	TRBV28	CASSGRSYEQYF
TRBJ2-7	-	TRBV5-4	CASSSRLAGDPYEQYF
TRBJ2-7	-	TRBV9	CASSVGAQPYEQYF
TRBJ2-5	-	TRBV5-1	CASSWGTGGYQETQYF
TRBJ2-7	-	TRBV18	CASSPLNSGSDEQYF
TRBJ2-1	-	TRBV7-9	CASSLLGRYNEQFF
TRBJ1-3	once	TRBV30	CAWSGGLYSGNTIYF
TRBJ1-5	-	TRBV4-3	CASSQGGWNQPQHF
TRBJ1-2	-	TRBV18	CASSPGTGTSNYGYTF
TRBJ2-7	-	TRBV5-5	CASSLVGIYEQYF
TRBJ1-2	-	TRBV28	CASSLPGPNYGYTF
TRBJ2-1	-	TRBV18	CASSAGTSGSNEQFF
TRBJ2-3	-	TRBV11-2	CASSLVIDTQYF
TRBJ2-7	-	TRBV29-1	CSVGGRSSYEQYF
TRBJ2-7	-	TRBV20-1	CSASRDEQYF
TRBJ2-1	-	TRBV7-9	CASSLAGPVGSYNEQFF
TRBJ2-3	-	TRBV18	CASSILAGVWPDTQYF
TRBJ2-3	-	TRBV29-1	CSVAGQYTDTQYF
TRBJ2-7	once	TRBV2	CASRGLAGVGQYF
TRBJ1-4	-	TRBV4-3	CASSLEGQGNEKLFF
TRBJ2-7	-	TRBV6-6	CASSYLQGGAYEQYF
TRBJ1-1	-	TRBV14	CASSQDGGLGLNTEAFF
TRBJ2-4	-	TRBV7-9	CASSRTGFKNIQYF
TRBJ2-1	-	TRBV30	CACSGNFGNEQFF
TRBJ2-5	-	TRBV10-3	CAISEPTRTQYF
TRBJ2-3	-	TRBV5-6	CASRGSGTDTQYF